The 22 T cell receptor beta chains listed next were all sequenced from one sample in a study of blood T cell repertoires in COVID-19. Sequencing was performed with immunoSEQ multiplex PCR; in TCRdb, only in-frame clones are kept and a portion is missing. The sample includes some 170,000 clones, about 80% of them seen just once. Sequences were obtained from peripheral blood. Receptors originate from a man between 60 and 75 years old with acute or convalescent COVID-19.

The chain uses TRBV19 and TRBJ2-1; 9 bases line up with TRBD1. Germline V gene data show CDR1 as LNHDA and CDR2 as SQIVND (reference sequence). V lost 3 bases, J lost 8 bases, and 14 bases stayed unmatched. The CDR3 is made up of 17 amino acids. Written as DNA, the CDR3 is TGTGCCAGTAGTATCTGGACAGGGGCCGGACGAGGGGATGAGCAGTTCTTC. Protein sequence: CASSIWTGAGRGDEQFF. Filled out from reference TRBV19 and TRBJ2-1, the complete variable domain reads DGGITQSPKYLFRKEGQNVTLSCEQNLNHDAMYWYRQDPGQGLRLIYYSQIVNDFQKGDIAEGYSVSREKKESFPLTVTSAQKNPTAFYLCASSIWTGAGRGDEQFFGPGTRLTVL.

On this clone itself: Other DNA sequences within the sample encode an identical CDR3. This rearrangement joins TRBV19 to TRBJ2-7; 9 positions match TRBD1. The V gene's germline CDR1 is LNHDA and CDR2 SQIVND (reference sequence). There are 14 residues in the CDR3. Trimming took 5 bases from V and 6 from J; bases not matched to a gene: 8. CDR3 residues: CASSAKTGGGEQYF. The CDR3 DNA sequence: TGTGCCAGTAGTGCCAAGACAGGGGGGGGCGAGCAGTACTTC.

The gene calls are TRBV5-1 and TRBJ2-7; 8 nucleotides agree with TRBD1. The V gene end was trimmed by 2 bases and the J gene end by 6 bases; junction bases not matched to a gene: 4. CDR1 SGHRS and CDR2 YFSETQ come from the germline V gene. The CDR3 sequence is 13 residues long. In DNA, the CDR3 is TGCGCCAGCAGCTTTAAGACAGGGGTCGAGCAGTACTTC. Translating gives CASSFKTGVEQYF.

The chain is built from TRBV19 and TRBJ1-2; D is unresolved. CDR1 is LNHDA and CDR2 is SQIVND in the germline V gene (reference sequence). This CDR3 has 13 residues. With 5 bases removed from V and 5 bases from J, the gap between germline ends came to 12 bases. The CDR3: CASSLQTKYGYTF. DNA for the CDR3: TGTGCCAGTAGTCTACAGACGAAATATGGCTACACCTTC.

The chain employs TRBV30 and TRBJ2-5, with D possibly matching TRBD1 (5 bases). V lost 0 bases and J lost 0, with 11 bases in between. The germline V gene has CDR1 GTSNPN and CDR2 SVGIG (reference sequence). This CDR3 contains 15 residues. CDR3 loop: CAWSVQAGNQETQYF. CDR3 sequence (DNA): TGTGCCTGGAGTGTACAGGCAGGCAACCAAGAGACCCAGTACTTC.

This clone occurred many times. The genes are TRBV2 and TRBJ1-3; D is perhaps TRBD1 (5 bases). Per germline, CDR1 SNHLY and CDR2 FYNNEI. The CDR3 is 17 amino acids. V gave up 2 bases and J gave up 0 bases, with 14 bases separating them. In DNA form, the CDR3 reads TGTGCCAGCAGTGAATTGGCAGGGCCGAGCTCTGGAAACACCATATATTTT. This sequence encodes CASSELAGPSSGNTIYF.

This clone was recorded once. This sequence joins TRBV27 and TRBJ2-7, with a tentative D call TRBD1 (6 bases). V lost 6 bases to trimming and J lost 2 bases, with 14 bases between them. CDR1 and CDR2 from the germline V gene are MNHEY and SMNVEV (reference sequence). The CDR3 contains 14 residues. CDR3: CASSQTGSPYEQYF. CDR3 nucleotide sequence: TGTGCCAGCAGCCAGACAGGCTCCCCCTACGAGCAGTACTTC.

The rearrangement uses TRBV5-5 and TRBJ1-5; TRBD1 aligns across 11 bases. CDR1 SGHKS and CDR2 YYEKEE come from the germline V gene (reference sequence). The length of the CDR3 is 16 residues. The V segment lost 1 base and the J segment 5 bases; nucleotides outside the gene matches: 5. In nucleotides, the CDR3 is TGTGCCAGCAGCTTGTGGGGACAGGGGGGTGATCAGCCCCAGCATTTT. This codes for CASSLWGQGGDQPQHF.

V is TRBV7-9 and J is TRBJ1-2; a weak D match, TRBD1 (6 bases). The V gene's germline CDR1 is SEHNR and CDR2 FQNEAQ (reference sequence). The CDR3 contains 14 residues. V lost 7 bases and J lost 2, with 14 bases in between. This chain's CDR3 is CASTTPDRNYGYTF. CDR3 nucleotide sequence: TGTGCCAGCACCACACCGGACAGAAACTATGGCTACACCTTC. Filled out from reference TRBV7-9 and TRBJ1-2, the complete variable domain reads DTGVSQNPRHKITKRGQNVTFRCDPISEHNRLYWYRQTLGQGPEFLTYFQNEAQLEKSRLLSDRFSAERPKGSFSTLEIQRTEQGDSAMYLCASTTPDRNYGYTFGSGTRLTVV.

As DNA, the CDR3 is TGTGCCATCAGCCTATCGACAGGGGGCGAGGACTATGGCTACACCTTC. It codes for CAISLSTGGEDYGYTF. The chain recombines TRBV10-3 with TRBJ1-2; 10 nucleotides line up with TRBD1. The V gene end was trimmed by 6 bases and the J gene end by 3 bases; junction bases not matched to a gene: 10. Germline-derived CDR1 and CDR2 are ENHRY and SYGVKD. The CDR3 is 16 residues long.

The chain couples TRBV30 to TRBJ1-2, with unresolved D. The CDR3 has 11 residues. Trimming removed 0 bases from V and 14 bases from J, with 13 bases in between. CDR1 GTSNPN and CDR2 SVGIG come from the germline V gene (reference sequence). The DNA for the CDR3 is TGTGCCTGGAGTGTAAAGGCGGCCGGAACCTTC. Protein sequence: CAWSVKAAGTF.

The gene calls are TRBV30 and TRBJ1-1; 9 bases line up with TRBD1. Losses at the gene ends were 2 bases for V and 1 base for J; bases not matched to a gene: 5. Germline lookup yields CDR1 GTSNPN and CDR2 SVGIG (reference sequence). CDR3 length: 15 residues. CDR3 protein: CAWSKLGQGNTEAFF. The CDR3 DNA sequence: TGTGCCTGGAGTAAACTGGGACAGGGGAACACTGAAGCTTTCTTT.

This clone has just a few counts. The rearrangement uses TRBV5-4 and TRBJ1-1; 8 nucleotides align to TRBD1. V dropped 5 bases and J dropped 5; count of bases not matched to a gene: 5. The CDR3 contains 13 residues. From germline, CDR1 is SGHNT and CDR2 YYREEE (reference sequence). In DNA form, the CDR3 reads TGTGCCAGCAGAACAGGGGGAAAAACTGAAGCTTTCTTT. This translates into CASRTGGKTEAFF.

The rearrangement links TRBV7-2 to TRBJ1-3, with D tentatively TRBD1 (5 bases). V was clipped by 4 bases and J by 0 bases, with 13 bases between them. The CDR3 sequence is 16 residues long. Looked up from germline, CDR1 is SGHTA and CDR2 is FQGNSA. The CDR3: CASSSRGTYSGNTIYF. The DNA of the CDR3 is TGTGCCAGCAGCTCCCGAGGGACTTACTCTGGAAACACCATATATTTT.

Only one count was recorded for this clone. This rearrangement joins TRBV28 to TRBJ1-3; 10 nucleotides align to TRBD1. The CDR3 totals 14 residues. The V gene's germline CDR1 is MDHEN and CDR2 SYDVKM. Trimming took 5 bases from V and 5 from J; bases not matched to a gene: 3. The CDR3: CASSGQGVRNTIYF. Written as DNA, the CDR3 is TGTGCCAGCAGTGGACAGGGGGTAAGAAACACCATATATTTT.

The rearrangement joins TRBV19 to TRBJ2-1; 7 bases are shared with TRBD1. J lost 4 bases, V lost 5 bases, and 5 bases had no gene match. The germline gives CDR1 LNHDA, CDR2 SQIVND (reference sequence). CDR3 length: 14 residues. CDR3 amino acids: CASSRQGRYNEQFF. The CDR3 region has the DNA TGTGCCAGTAGTCGACAGGGAAGGTACAATGAGCAGTTCTTC.

The V gene is TRBV2, the J gene TRBJ1-1, with D perhaps TRBD1 (5 bases). Germline lookup yields CDR1 SNHLY and CDR2 FYNNEI. V lost 1 base, J lost 0 bases, and 9 bases lay in between. CDR3 length: 15 amino acids. The CDR3 spells CASSEEGQLNTEAFF. CDR3 DNA: TGTGCCAGCAGTGAAGAGGGGCAGCTGAACACTGAAGCTTTCTTT.

CDR3: CASRMSGGAFNEQFF. Here the CDR3 DNA reads TGTGCCAGCAGAATGAGCGGGGGGGCCTTTAATGAGCAGTTCTTC. The V and J genes are TRBV6-5 and TRBJ2-1; 10 nucleotides align to TRBD2. Germline V CDR1 and CDR2: MNHEY, SVGAGI. Unmatched junction bases numbered 9, after V lost 6 bases and J lost 7 bases. The CDR3 extends over 15 amino acids.

This CDR3 is CASSSGGAYEQYF. In nucleotides, the CDR3 is TGCGCCAGCAGCTCTGGGGGGGCCTACGAGCAGTACTTC. The gene calls are TRBV5-1 and TRBJ2-7; 7 nucleotides match TRBD2. Trimming at V came to 3 bases and at J to 2 bases, leaving 2 bases not matched to a gene. Germline CDR1 and CDR2: SGHRS and YFSETQ. This CDR3 has 13 residues.

The rearrangement links TRBV5-1 to TRBJ2-7, with TRBD1 matching over 8 bases. The CDR3 runs 15 residues. CDR1 is SGHRS, CDR2 YFSETQ, per germline. V was pared by 2 bases and J by 2 bases, with 6 bases of the junction left unmatched. CDR3 in DNA: TGCGCCAGCAGCTTTGGACAGGGTCCGACCTACGAGCAGTACTTC. Translated, it gives CASSFGQGPTYEQYF.

This clone came up once. The chain joins TRBV6-5 to TRBJ2-2; a weak D match, TRBD2 (5 bases). Germline CDR1 reads MNHEY; CDR2 reads SVGAGI. This CDR3 is 15 amino acids long. V dropped 7 bases and J dropped 5 bases, with 17 bases sitting between them. CDR3: CASIRNIGSTGELFF. The CDR3 DNA reads as TGTGCCAGCATACGGAACATAGGGAGTACCGGGGAGCTGTTTTTT.

The J gene is TRBJ2-2, the V gene TRBV3-1 (or the pseudogene TRBV3-2), with 8 positions matching TRBD1. Germline V gene data show CDR1 as LGHDT and CDR2 as YNNKEL (reference sequence). J lost 6 bases, V lost 4 bases, and 7 bases had no gene match. This CDR3 region has 15 residues. For the CDR3, the DNA is TGTGCCAGCAGCCGATCAGTGACAGGGGCCGGGGAGCTGTTTTTT. Translation gives CASSRSVTGAGELFF.